This T cell receptor beta chain was obtained from a study of blood T cells in healthy people across ages. A second PCR, run for roughly 7 to 11 cycles, used a sample-barcoded 5' primer plus a J-beta primer mix. TCRdb fed the 5' RACE reads into MiXCR, producing one record per CDR3 protein. This sample carries 800,000 or so distinct CDR3 sequences, around 45% of them seen once, and the ten largest clones take about a sixth. V trimming: 3 bases; J trimming: 5 bases; junction bases outside the gene matches: 5. CDR1 is SGHRS, CDR2 YFSETQ, per germline. The CDR3 spans 15 residues. Sequences were obtained from blood. The chain links TRBV5-1 to TRBJ2-7, with TRBD2 matching over 13 bases. The TCR originated in an elderly man in good health. The CDR3: CASSSGLAGVDEQYF. The CDR3 region has the DNA TGCGCCAGCAGCTCCGGACTAGCGGGAGTAGACGAGCAGTACTTC.